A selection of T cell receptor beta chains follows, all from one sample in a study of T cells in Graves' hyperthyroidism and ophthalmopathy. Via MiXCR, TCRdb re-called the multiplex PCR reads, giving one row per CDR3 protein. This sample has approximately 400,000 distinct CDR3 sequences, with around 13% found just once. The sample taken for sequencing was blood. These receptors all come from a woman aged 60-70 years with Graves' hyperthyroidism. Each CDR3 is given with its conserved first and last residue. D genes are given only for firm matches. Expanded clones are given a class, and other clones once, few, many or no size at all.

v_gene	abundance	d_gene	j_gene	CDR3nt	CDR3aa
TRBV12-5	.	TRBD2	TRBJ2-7	TGTGCTAGTGGACGTCGAACTAGCGGGAGAAGCGAGCAGTACTTC	CASGRRTSGRSEQYF
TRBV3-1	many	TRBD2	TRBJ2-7	TGTGCCAGCAGCCCCCACGGGACTAGCGGCTACGAGCAGTACTTC	CASSPHGTSGYEQYF
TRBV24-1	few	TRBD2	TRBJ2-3	TGTGCCACCAGTGATTCCCCGGGACTAGCGGGATTTCTTGTCACAGATACGCAGTATTTT	CATSDSPGLAGFLVTDTQYF
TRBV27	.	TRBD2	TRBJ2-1	TGTGCCAGCAGTCGATCTCCCGGGGGGAACGCCTACAATGGGCAGTTCTTC	CASSRSPGGNAYNGQFF
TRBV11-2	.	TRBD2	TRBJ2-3	TGTGCCAGCAGCCAGGGGGTAGCGGGGGGGTCCACAGATACGCAGTATTTT	CASSQGVAGGSTDTQYF
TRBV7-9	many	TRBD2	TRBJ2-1	TGTGCCAGCAGCTCCTTAGGGAGCGGGAGCCCCTACAATGAGCAGTTCTTC	CASSSLGSGSPYNEQFF
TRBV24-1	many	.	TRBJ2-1	TGTGCCACCAGAGCTGCGGGCACCTACAATGAGCAGTTCTTC	CATRAAGTYNEQFF
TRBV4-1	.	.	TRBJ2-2	TGCGCCAGCAGCCAATCCCCTGCCGGGGGATCCAACACCGGGGAGCTGTTTTTT	CASSQSPAGGSNTGELFF
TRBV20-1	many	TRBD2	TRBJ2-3	TGCAGTGCTAGCCGCTCCGGACTAGTCCCAGATACGCAGTATTTT	CSASRSGLVPDTQYF
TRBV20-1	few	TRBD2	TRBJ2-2	TGCAGTGCTGCTAGCGGATACACCGGGGAGCTGTTTTTT	CSAASGYTGELFF
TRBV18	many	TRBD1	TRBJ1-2	TGTGCCAGCTCAACAGGGGACTATGGCTACACCTTC	CASSTGDYGYTF
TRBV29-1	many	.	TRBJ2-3	TGCAGCGTCCCAGCGACTGGGATGCCAGATACGCAGTATTTT	CSVPATGMPDTQYF
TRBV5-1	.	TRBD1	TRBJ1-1	TGCGCCAGCAGCCAAGGGACAGGGTGGGCTGAAGCTTTCTTT	CASSQGTGWAEAFF
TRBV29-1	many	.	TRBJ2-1	TGCAGCGTTGAATGGCCTAGGAGATACAATGAGCAGTTCTTC	CSVEWPRRYNEQFF
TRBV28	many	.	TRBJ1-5	TGTGCCACCAATATCTTTAATCAGCCCCAGCATTTT	CATNIFNQPQHF
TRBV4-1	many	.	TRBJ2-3	TGCGCCAGCAGCCAACCCCCTAGCGTCAGGAGGGATACGCAGTATTTT	CASSQPPSVRRDTQYF
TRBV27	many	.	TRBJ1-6	TGTGCCAGCAGTTTACGTCCCCCCACGGAAGAGTCCTATAATTCACCCCTCCACTTT	CASSLRPPTEESYNSPLHF
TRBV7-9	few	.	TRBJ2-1	TGTGCCAGCATCCGACCTCGGTTGCCCTACAATGAGCAGTTCTTC	CASIRPRLPYNEQFF
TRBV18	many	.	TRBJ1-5	TGTGCCAGCTCACCCAGTTTTAATCAGCCCCAGCATTTT	CASSPSFNQPQHF
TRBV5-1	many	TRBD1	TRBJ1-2	TGCGCCAGCAGGACATCCACAGGGGGCGGCTATGGCTACACCTTC	CASRTSTGGGYGYTF